Listed below are T cell receptor beta chains from one sample, sequenced in a study of blood T cell repertoires in COVID-19. Only in-frame clones appear in the TCRdb table, and some are missing; sequencing was by immunoSEQ multiplex PCR. This table has fewer than 250,000 clones, roughly nine tenths appearing once. The material sequenced was peripheral blood. Every receptor here comes from a man aged 55 to 70 who had recovered from COVID-19. CDR3s include the opening cysteine and the closing phenylalanine or tryptophan. Fields, in order: J gene, D gene, V gene, clone size, CDR3 DNA, CDR3 protein. A D gene is named only where the DNA matches it firmly. Clone size is stated in some rows and not others, as once, few, many or a class when expanded.

TRBJ1-2 TRBD1 TRBV29-1 . TGCAGCGTCGGGACAGGCTATGGCTACACCTTC CSVGTGYGYTF
TRBJ2-7 TRBD2 TRBV7-2 . TGTGCCAGCAGCCTGACGACTAGCGGCGGCTACGAGCAGTACTTC CASSLTTSGGYEQYF
TRBJ2-5 . TRBV18 . TGTGCCAGCTCAGCCAACAGCCAAGAGACCCAGTACTTC CASSANSQETQYF
TRBJ2-7 . TRBV18 . TGTGCCAGCTCACAGGACAGCCAAACCTACGAGCAGTACTTC CASSQDSQTYEQYF
TRBJ2-3 TRBD2 TRBV4-1 many TGCGCCAGCAGCTCCAGAGGGGGAAGGACTAGCGTTAATACGCAGTATTTT CASSSRGGRTSVNTQYF
TRBJ2-1 . TRBV2 . TGTGCCAGCAGTGAAGACAGGAGCTCCTACAATGAGCAGTTCTTC CASSEDRSSYNEQFF
TRBJ2-7 . TRBV3-1/TRBV3-2 . TGTGCCAGCAGCCAAGCGAGAGAGCAGTACTTC CASSQAREQYF
TRBJ2-7 TRBD2 TRBV24-1 . TGTGCCACCAGCCCTTCTGCCACTAGCGGGGACCCCTACGAGCAGTACTTC CATSPSATSGDPYEQYF
TRBJ2-2 . TRBV5-4 few TGTGCCAGCAGCTTTATAGGCGGGGCCGGGGAGCTGTTTTTT CASSFIGGAGELFF
TRBJ1-2 . TRBV6-6 . TGTGCCAGCAGTCCCTCAGGTGACCTTAACTATGGCTACACCTTC CASSPSGDLNYGYTF
TRBJ2-1 TRBD1 TRBV24-1 . TGTGCCACCACCCCGGGTGCGTTGGACAGGGGGAATGAGCAGTTCTTC CATTPGALDRGNEQFF
TRBJ2-5 . TRBV10-3 . TGTGCCATCAGTGAGGGACAGCTAAAAGAGACCCAGTACTTC CAISEGQLKETQYF
TRBJ2-1 TRBD1 TRBV2 few TGTGCCAGCAGCAGAGACAGGGGTCAATACAATGAGCAGTTCTTC CASSRDRGQYNEQFF